A selection of T cell receptor beta chains follows, all from one sample in a study of blood T cell repertoires in COVID-19. Clones were read by immunoSEQ multiplex PCR, and TCRdb kept only the in-frame ones, dropping some. The sample records about 170,000 clones, around 80% being singletons. The sample comprised peripheral blood. The receptors derive from an older woman with COVID-19, enrolled during active disease. The CDR3 runs from the conserved cysteine through the conserved F or W. Each record gives: J gene, V gene, clone size, D gene, CDR3 DNA, CDR3 protein. The D gene is left open where the match is weak. Size tells how often a clone was seen (once, few, many) or the class of an expanded clone, and some rows leave it out.

j_gene: TRBJ1-5
v_gene: TRBV7-8
abundance: .
d_gene: .
CDR3nt: TGTGCCAGCAGCCGCCTAAATCAGCCCCAGCATTTT
CDR3aa: CASSRLNQPQHF

j_gene: TRBJ1-1
v_gene: TRBV18
abundance: .
d_gene: TRBD1
CDR3nt: TGTGCCAGCTCACCGAAAATGGGACAGGGGAACACTGAAGCTTTCTTT
CDR3aa: CASSPKMGQGNTEAFF

j_gene: TRBJ2-6
v_gene: TRBV6-6
abundance: .
d_gene: .
CDR3nt: TGTGCCAGCAGTTACGGACAGAGCTCTGGGGCCAACGTCCTGACTTTC
CDR3aa: CASSYGQSSGANVLTF

j_gene: TRBJ1-2
v_gene: TRBV19
abundance: .
d_gene: TRBD1
CDR3nt: TGTGCCAGTAGCCCGCGACTCCGGGACAGCTCACTGCCCACAATGAAATTC
CDR3aa: CASSPRLRDSSLPTMKF

j_gene: TRBJ2-7
v_gene: TRBV15
abundance: .
d_gene: .
CDR3nt: TGTGCCACCAGCAGAGATCGGGGGGCTCACTACGAGCAGTACTTC
CDR3aa: CATSRDRGAHYEQYF

j_gene: TRBJ1-5
v_gene: TRBV30
abundance: once
d_gene: .
CDR3nt: TGTGCCTGGAGGAGACAAGAAAATCAGCCCCAGCATTTT
CDR3aa: CAWRRQENQPQHF

j_gene: TRBJ2-5
v_gene: TRBV30
abundance: .
d_gene: .
CDR3nt: TGTGCCTGGAGGATTCTAGTGGGGACCCAGTACTTC
CDR3aa: CAWRILVGTQYF

j_gene: TRBJ1-3
v_gene: TRBV28
abundance: .
d_gene: .
CDR3nt: TGTGCCAGCACCCACGGGGGCTCTGGAAACACCATATATTTT
CDR3aa: CASTHGGSGNTIYF

j_gene: TRBJ1-6
v_gene: TRBV6-1
abundance: .
d_gene: .
CDR3nt: TGTGCCAGCAGTGACGACTCTATGACCAACCCCACTTCACCCCTCCACTTT
CDR3aa: CASSDDSMTNPTSPLHF

j_gene: TRBJ2-2
v_gene: TRBV7-9
abundance: .
d_gene: TRBD2
CDR3nt: TGTGCCAGCAGCTTAGTATCGAGCGGGAGGGCCTCCGGGGAGCTGTTTTTT
CDR3aa: CASSLVSSGRASGELFF

j_gene: TRBJ1-6
v_gene: TRBV19
abundance: .
d_gene: TRBD1
CDR3nt: TGTGCCAGTGGGGAGACAGGGGGTTCACCCCTCCACTTT
CDR3aa: CASGETGGSPLHF

j_gene: TRBJ1-3
v_gene: TRBV10-3
abundance: .
d_gene: TRBD1
CDR3nt: TGTGCCATCGGCAAAGGGGGCGGTGGAAACACCATATATTTT
CDR3aa: CAIGKGGGGNTIYF

j_gene: TRBJ1-2
v_gene: TRBV12-5
abundance: .
d_gene: .
CDR3nt: TGTGCTAGTGGTCTGGGAACACAAAGAGGCTACACCTTC
CDR3aa: CASGLGTQRGYTF

j_gene: TRBJ1-5
v_gene: TRBV11-2
abundance: .
d_gene: .
CDR3nt: TGTGCCAGCAGCTTAGTGGCAGGGAACAATCAGCCCCAGCATTTT
CDR3aa: CASSLVAGNNQPQHF

j_gene: TRBJ1-3
v_gene: TRBV15
abundance: medium-sized
d_gene: .
CDR3nt: TGTGCCACCCGAGGGGACTTCTCTGGAAACACCATATATTTT
CDR3aa: CATRGDFSGNTIYF

j_gene: TRBJ2-5
v_gene: TRBV7-9
abundance: .
d_gene: TRBD2
CDR3nt: TGTGCCAGCAGCTTGGTCCGGGCGGGAGCGGAGACCCAGTACTTC
CDR3aa: CASSLVRAGAETQYF

j_gene: TRBJ1-2
v_gene: TRBV27
abundance: .
d_gene: .
CDR3nt: TGTGCCAGCAGTTTTGACAGACATCGTAACTATGGCTACACCTTC
CDR3aa: CASSFDRHRNYGYTF

j_gene: TRBJ1-2
v_gene: TRBV5-6
abundance: .
d_gene: .
CDR3nt: TGTGCCAGCAGCTTTCTGTATGGCTACACCTTC
CDR3aa: CASSFLYGYTF

j_gene: TRBJ2-1
v_gene: TRBV11-2
abundance: .
d_gene: TRBD2
CDR3nt: TGTGCCAGCAGCGGAAGCGGGAGGGCCCTCAATGAGCAGTTCTTC
CDR3aa: CASSGSGRALNEQFF

j_gene: TRBJ2-3
v_gene: TRBV5-1
abundance: .
d_gene: .
CDR3nt: TGCGCCAGCAGCCGCGGGCCGCCTAGCACAGATACGCAGTATTTT
CDR3aa: CASSRGPPSTDTQYF

j_gene: TRBJ1-1
v_gene: TRBV12-3/TRBV12-4
abundance: .
d_gene: TRBD1
CDR3nt: TGTGCCAGCAGTTACAGGGGGCAGGCTTTCTTT
CDR3aa: CASSYRGQAFF

j_gene: TRBJ1-1
v_gene: TRBV10-1
abundance: .
d_gene: .
CDR3nt: TGCGCCAGCAGTGAGAGTGCCAGGGGGAACACTGAAGCTTTCTTT
CDR3aa: CASSESARGNTEAFF

j_gene: TRBJ2-2
v_gene: TRBV12-5
abundance: .
d_gene: TRBD2
CDR3nt: TGTGCTAGTGGTAGCGGGGGGAACACCGGGGAGCTGTTTTTT
CDR3aa: CASGSGGNTGELFF

j_gene: TRBJ1-2
v_gene: TRBV28
abundance: once
d_gene: .
CDR3nt: TGTGCCAGCACCTCTCAAGGGGCCCTCTATGGCTACACCTTC
CDR3aa: CASTSQGALYGYTF

j_gene: TRBJ2-1
v_gene: TRBV12-3/TRBV12-4
abundance: .
d_gene: TRBD2
CDR3nt: TGTGCCAGCAGTTTTAGCGGGGGGGGTGAGCAGTTCTTC
CDR3aa: CASSFSGGGEQFF

j_gene: TRBJ1-2
v_gene: TRBV6-5
abundance: .
d_gene: TRBD1
CDR3nt: TGTGCCAGCAGTTACTTGGGACAGGGCTATGGCTACACCTTC
CDR3aa: CASSYLGQGYGYTF

j_gene: TRBJ1-2
v_gene: TRBV20-1
abundance: .
d_gene: .
CDR3nt: TGCAGTGCTCCCCCCGGGGGGGGCTACACCTTC
CDR3aa: CSAPPGGGYTF

j_gene: TRBJ1-1
v_gene: TRBV19
abundance: .
d_gene: .
CDR3nt: TGTGCCAGTAGTGTCCAGGGGCCCACTGAAGCTTTCTTT
CDR3aa: CASSVQGPTEAFF

j_gene: TRBJ2-5
v_gene: TRBV7-2
abundance: .
d_gene: TRBD2
CDR3nt: TGTGCCAGCAGCCCTAGGACTAGCGGGAGGACGAAAGAGACCCAGTACTTC
CDR3aa: CASSPRTSGRTKETQYF

j_gene: TRBJ2-3
v_gene: TRBV14
abundance: .
d_gene: .
CDR3nt: TGTGCCAGCAGCCTTACCGGGATACTCACAGATACGCAGTATTTT
CDR3aa: CASSLTGILTDTQYF

j_gene: TRBJ1-1
v_gene: TRBV29-1
abundance: .
d_gene: TRBD1
CDR3nt: TGCAGCGTAGCCTTACAGGGGCGGGGTGAAGCTTTCTTT
CDR3aa: CSVALQGRGEAFF

j_gene: TRBJ2-3
v_gene: TRBV7-6
abundance: .
d_gene: .
CDR3nt: TGTGCCAGCAGCTTACGGGACACAGATACGCAGTATTTT
CDR3aa: CASSLRDTDTQYF

j_gene: TRBJ1-2
v_gene: TRBV29-1
abundance: .
d_gene: TRBD1
CDR3nt: TGCAGCGTCGGGACAGAGAACGGCTACACCTTC
CDR3aa: CSVGTENGYTF